The entry that follows covers one TCR beta chain sequence. This clone registers as medium-sized (0.01 to 0.1%) within its sample. There is no known antigen for this receptor. The record has no base qualities; no much larger clone is one base away. The library relied on the immunoSEQ multiplex PCR assay. Rearranged TCR beta chain sequences were amplified with the hsTCRB Kit following the manufacturer's protocol. Sequencing of TCRB libraries was carried out on an Illumina MiSeq. In the paper's pipeline: The kit vendor's proprietary platform handled demultiplexing, trimming and gene mapping. This is the immuneACCESS table as TCRdb keeps it, with only in-frame sequences that have V and J called. A part of the clones is gone; compared with another copy, unresolved V genes explain less than half, and the rest is unexplained. V and J calls and clone size are as listed in that table; D and trimming were resolved from the DNA. For this sample the table gives about 34,000 clones, of which more than 75% were detected only once. 9.5% to 15% of the sample is taken by the ten largest.

This specimen's time point label, per the study, means: week 47, end of study. A 20-mer mutant IDH1 peptide at 300 micrograms in Montanide made up each vaccine dose, which was injected subcutaneously together with topical imiquimod. Patients were given eight vaccinations, in weeks 1, 3, 5, 7, 11, 15, 19 and 23, which matched visits V03 through V10. Donors had newly diagnosed WHO grade 3 or 4 IDH1-mutant astrocytomas with loss of nuclear ATRX. The samples were drawn from NOA16, a multicentre, single-arm, open-label phase I trial in Germany that tested a mutant IDH1 peptide vaccine in humans for the first time. The DNeasy Blood and Tissue Kit was used to extract genomic DNA from EDTA blood for TCRB sequencing. Counted from cysteine to phenylalanine, this CDR3 has 16 amino acids. Only the CDR3 DNA stays, 48 bases, in frame from base 1. CDR1 MGHRA and CDR2 YSYEKL are derived from the germline V gene. Trimming costs V 4 bases and J 5 bases, and their ends lie 20 bases apart.

These data come from a study of a mutant IDH1 vaccine in newly diagnosed glioma listed by TCRdb under 2021. The study in broad terms: Vaccination began 4-6 weeks after radiotherapy alone, or alongside temozolomide cycles in the chemotherapy-containing groups. Of the approximately 33 treated patients, approximately 62% were male and around 38% were female, and a mean age of around 40 years was recorded. Before enrollment, patients had received standard therapy of radiotherapy alone, temozolomide alone, or radiochemotherapy with temozolomide; most received the combination. The week-35 safety follow-up took place at visit V12, and the week-47 end of study took place at visit V13. Peripheral blood was drawn at six visits: V03 (baseline), V05, V07, V10, V12 and V13. For exploratory analyses, longitudinal TCRB deep sequencing was carried out in more than 20 treated patients wherever samples were available.

What the authors observed across the whole study: The authors stated that sample limitations prevented analyses of patient blood samples from being reproduced. Vaccine-induced immune responses across multiple MHC alleles were detected in 80% to 95% of patients. Availability determined which PBMC samples were chosen for TCRB deep sequencing. Pseudoprogression seemed to be unrelated to changes in the top peripheral T cell clonotypes found by TCRB sequencing.

The source was PBMCs, collected from a glioma patient whose treatment included an IDH1 peptide vaccine. The chain uses TRBV4-1 and TRBJ1-2, and possibly TRBD1, on 5 matching bases. This receptor was taken from a young woman with glioma. The CDR3 loop reads CASSRDSNSLGYGYTF. The nucleotide sequence reads as follows: TGCGCCAGCAGCCGGGACTCAAACTCCCTAGGGTATGGCTACACCTTC.